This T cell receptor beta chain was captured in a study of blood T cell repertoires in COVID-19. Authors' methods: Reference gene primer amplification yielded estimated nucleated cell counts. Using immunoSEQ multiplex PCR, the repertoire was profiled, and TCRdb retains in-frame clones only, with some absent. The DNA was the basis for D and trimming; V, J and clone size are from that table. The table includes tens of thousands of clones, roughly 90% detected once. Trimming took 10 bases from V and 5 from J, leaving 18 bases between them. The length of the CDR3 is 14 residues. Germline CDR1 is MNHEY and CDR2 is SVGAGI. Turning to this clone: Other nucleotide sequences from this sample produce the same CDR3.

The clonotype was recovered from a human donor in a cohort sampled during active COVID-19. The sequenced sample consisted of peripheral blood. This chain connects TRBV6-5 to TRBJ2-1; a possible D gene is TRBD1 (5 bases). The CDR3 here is CATQFARVNNEQFF. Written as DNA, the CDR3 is TGTGCCACCCAGTTTGCCAGGGTGAACAATGAGCAGTTCTTC.